Presented here are 22 T cell receptor beta chains from one specimen sequenced in a study of blood T cell repertoires in COVID-19. The table came from immunoSEQ multiplex PCR; TCRdb's copy has only in-frame clones and leaves some out. Here the sample spans roughly 99,000 clones, about 89% being singletons. Specimen: peripheral blood. The receptors derive from a man aged 35 to 55 with active or convalescent COVID-19.

This sequence joins TRBV7-8 and TRBJ2-1; TRBD2 agrees at 11 bases. The junction had 5 bases not matched to a gene; V was cut back by 6 bases and J by 4 bases. CDR1 and CDR2 (germline): SGHVS, FQNEAQ. The CDR3 is made up of 15 amino acids. CDR3 in DNA: TGTGCCAGCAGTCCGACTAGCGGGACTTACAATGAGCAGTTCTTC. Translating it yields CASSPTSGTYNEQFF.

This chain uses TRBV24-1 with TRBJ2-3; 11 bases map to TRBD2. CDR1 is KGHDR, CDR2 SFDVKD, per germline. Trimming removed 6 bases from V and 6 bases from J; junction bases left unmatched: 10. This CDR3 spans 16 amino acids. CDR3 sequence reads: CATSHLAGGVQDTQYF. CDR3 nucleotide sequence: TGTGCCACCAGTCACCTAGCGGGAGGAGTTCAGGATACGCAGTATTTT.

This chain joins TRBV4-1 and TRBJ2-1; weak D call: TRBD2 (5 bases). Trimming removed 2 bases from V and 4 bases from J, with 9 bases in between. The CDR3 has 14 residues. The germline CDR1 and CDR2 sequences are MGHRA and YSYEKL. CDR3: CASSQSGPYNEQFF. In nucleotides, the CDR3 is TGCGCCAGCAGCCAAAGCGGTCCATACAATGAGCAGTTCTTC.

The chain carries TRBV4-2 and TRBJ2-4; 9 nucleotides line up with TRBD2. This CDR3 comprises 17 residues. CDR1 is LGHNA, CDR2 YNFKEQ, per germline. With V trimmed by 0 bases and J by 8 bases, 11 bases remained unmatched. In nucleotides, the CDR3 is TGTGCCAGCAGCCAAGAGCCTAGCGGGGCCGGGGAGGACATTCAGTACTTC. Its translation is CASSQEPSGAGEDIQYF.

This rearrangement joins TRBV15 to TRBJ2-5; the D gene is possibly TRBD2 (7 bases). The V end lost 0 bases, the J end lost 2 bases, and 13 bases lay between the germline ends. CDR3 length: 16 amino acids. Germline V gene data show CDR1 as LNHNV and CDR2 as YYDKDF (reference sequence). DNA for the CDR3: TGTGCCACCAGCAGAGACAGGGGAGGGGCACAAGAGACCCAGTACTTC. Amino acid sequence: CATSRDRGGAQETQYF.

The chain carries TRBV30 and TRBJ2-5; 13 positions match TRBD2. The CDR3 covers 15 residues. The J segment lost 5 bases and the V segment lost 3 bases, leaving 6 bases of the junction unmatched. Per the germline V gene, CDR1 is GTSNPN and CDR2 is SVGIG (reference sequence). CDR3 bases: TGTGCCTGGAGCCAACTAGCGGGAGGGCGGGAGACCCAGTACTTC. Protein sequence: CAWSQLAGGRETQYF.

The V gene is TRBV29-1, the J gene TRBJ2-2; D is uncertain. V was pared by 6 bases and J by 0 bases, with 17 bases between. The CDR3 has 16 amino acids. Germline assignment: CDR1 SQVTM and CDR2 ANQGSEA. CDR3 sequence reads: CSVALTTPPNTGELFF. The CDR3 coding sequence is TGCAGCGTCGCCCTTACGACACCGCCGAACACCGGGGAGCTGTTTTTT.

This chain links TRBV2 with TRBJ2-7, with 8 bases matching TRBD1. The CDR3 consists of 15 residues. Germline V gives CDR1 SNHLY, CDR2 FYNNEI. V shed 6 bases and J 7 bases; nucleotides not matched to a gene: 14. The CDR3 coding sequence is TGTGCCAGCAGCGACCCGGGGCAGGGGGCGGGGGAGCAGTACTTC. It yields the protein CASSDPGQGAGEQYF.

This chain uses TRBV3-1 (or the pseudogene TRBV3-2) with TRBJ1-1; no definite D call. Germline values: CDR1 LGHDT, CDR2 YNNKEL (reference sequence). CDR3 length equals 14 residues. V shed 0 bases and J shed 6 bases, with 11 bases lying between them. The CDR3 sequence: CASSQDAGVPEAFF. In DNA form, the CDR3 reads TGTGCCAGCAGCCAAGATGCCGGGGTCCCTGAAGCTTTCTTT.

This sequence joins TRBV7-9 and TRBJ2-5; possible D gene TRBD2, 5 bases. Germline V gene lookup returns CDR1 SEHNR and CDR2 FQNEAQ (reference sequence). Between the trimmed V and J ends, which lost 3 bases and 1 base, there was a span of 9 bases. There are 14 residues in the CDR3. In nucleotides, the CDR3 is TGTGCCAGCAGCTTCGGGGAATCCCAAGAGACCCAGTACTTC. Amino acid sequence: CASSFGESQETQYF. The full variable domain, rest sourced from reference TRBV7-9 and TRBJ2-5, is DTGVSQNPRHKITKRGQNVTFRCDPISEHNRLYWYRQTLGQGPEFLTYFQNEAQLEKSRLLSDRFSAERPKGSFSTLEIQRTEQGDSAMYLCASSFGESQETQYFGPGTRLLVL.

This chain connects TRBV11-2 to TRBJ1-2, with D perhaps TRBD1 (5 bases). The germline V and J ends were trimmed by 5 bases and 10 bases, with 23 bases remaining between them. The CDR3 is made up of 15 amino acids. Germline CDR1 reads SGHAT; CDR2 reads FQNNGV. The CDR3 sequence: CASSPRDSSRGVYTF. The DNA of the CDR3 is TGTGCCAGCAGCCCGCGGGACTCCTCAAGAGGGGTCTACACCTTC.

This chain joins TRBV2 and TRBJ1-1, with 9 nucleotides matching TRBD1. The CDR3 is 14 residues long. Losses at the gene ends were 8 bases for V and 2 bases for J; bases not matched to a gene: 6. CDR1 SNHLY and CDR2 FYNNEI come from the germline V gene. CDR3 sequence: CASRGTGFNTEAFF. For the CDR3, the DNA is TGTGCCAGCCGGGGGACAGGGTTTAACACTGAAGCTTTCTTT.

The gene calls are TRBV15 and TRBJ2-7; 12 bases match TRBD1. The CDR3 is 15 residues long. Per the germline V gene, CDR1 is LNHNV and CDR2 is YYDKDF (reference sequence). The V gene end was trimmed by 2 bases and the J gene end by 7 bases; junction bases not matched to a gene: 6. The CDR3 DNA follows: TGTGCCACCAGCAGAAAGGGACAGGGGGCGCAGGAGCAGTACTTC. It specifies CATSRKGQGAQEQYF.

The rearrangement uses TRBV24-1 and TRBJ1-1; D is unresolved. Germline V gene sequence: CDR1 KGHDR, CDR2 SFDVKD. The V and J ends lost 5 bases and 2 bases respectively, with 5 bases between them. The CDR3 is made up of 12 amino acids. CDR3 sequence reads: CATSASNTEAFF. CDR3 in DNA: TGTGCCACCAGTGCCTCTAACACTGAAGCTTTCTTT.

The gene calls are TRBV6-1 and TRBJ1-5; D is perhaps TRBD1 (6 bases). Germline CDR1 MNHNS, CDR2 SASEGT. Trimming removed 3 bases from V and 1 base from J, with 16 bases in between. CDR3 length: 17 amino acids. This chain's CDR3 is CASSEFQQGVSNQPQHF. As DNA, the CDR3 is TGTGCCAGCAGTGAGTTTCAACAGGGAGTCAGCAATCAGCCCCAGCATTTT.

The chain uses TRBV5-1 and TRBJ2-7, with 14 bases matching TRBD2. From germline, CDR1 is SGHRS and CDR2 YFSETQ. With V trimmed by 2 bases and J by 6 bases, 4 bases remained unmatched. The CDR3 runs 15 residues. Here the CDR3 reads CASSFGTSGSSEQYF. CDR3 bases: TGCGCCAGCAGCTTTGGGACTAGCGGGAGCTCCGAGCAGTACTTC.

The rearrangement uses TRBV5-6 and TRBJ2-5; D possibly corresponds to TRBD2 (5 bases). The CDR3 loop spans 16 amino acids. V lost 4 bases to trimming and J lost 1 base, with 17 bases between them. Germline V gene lookup returns CDR1 SGHDT and CDR2 YYEEEE. The DNA of the CDR3 is TGTGCCAGCAGCCGGGTGCGGGCGAGGATCCAAGAGACCCAGTACTTC. The encoded protein is CASSRVRARIQETQYF.

The chain couples TRBV18 to TRBJ1-6, with D possibly TRBD1 on 5 matching bases. Trimming removed 6 bases at V and 7 bases at J, with 16 bases between. Germline assignment: CDR1 KGHSH and CDR2 LQKENI. The CDR3 is made up of 15 amino acids. CDR3 DNA sequence: TGTGCCAGCTCCCGAACCGCGGGGGTAAATTCACCCCTCCACTTT. Its protein is CASSRTAGVNSPLHF.

This chain joins TRBV28 and TRBJ2-5; D is possibly TRBD2 (6 bases). Germline CDR1 reads MDHEN; CDR2 reads SYDVKM. V was pared by 2 bases and J by 5 bases, with 12 bases between. This CDR3 has 14 residues. Here the CDR3 reads CASSLGGFKETQYF. CDR3 DNA: TGTGCCAGCAGTTTAGGGGGGTTTAAGGAGACCCAGTACTTC.

The chain employs TRBV3-1 (or the pseudogene TRBV3-2) and TRBJ2-4; TRBD2 might be the D (7 bases). CDR3 length: 16 residues. The V and J ends lost 2 bases and 0 bases respectively, with 11 bases between them. Per the germline V gene, CDR1 is LGHDT and CDR2 is YNNKEL (reference sequence). The CDR3 region has the DNA TGTGCCAGCAGCCAAACTAGGGGGGGAGCCAAAAACATTCAGTACTTC. Amino acid sequence: CASSQTRGGAKNIQYF.

The chain uses TRBV27 and TRBJ2-1, with D possibly matching TRBD2 (5 bases). Trimming stripped 10 bases from V and 6 bases from J, with 22 bases between. Germline CDR1 and CDR2: MNHEY and SMNVEV (reference sequence). The CDR3 runs to 15 residues. The CDR3 protein is CATALTAGFFNEQFF. The DNA for the CDR3 is TGTGCCACCGCCTTGACCGCGGGCTTCTTCAATGAGCAGTTCTTC.

The V and J genes are TRBV2 and TRBJ1-6; 10 bases match TRBD1. V shed 4 bases and J 10 bases; nucleotides not matched to a gene: 4. Germline-derived CDR1 and CDR2 are SNHLY and FYNNEI. The CDR3 extends over 14 amino acids. The CDR3 here is CASSGTGGQSPLHF. The CDR3 bases are TGTGCCAGCAGTGGGACAGGGGGACAATCACCCCTCCACTTT.